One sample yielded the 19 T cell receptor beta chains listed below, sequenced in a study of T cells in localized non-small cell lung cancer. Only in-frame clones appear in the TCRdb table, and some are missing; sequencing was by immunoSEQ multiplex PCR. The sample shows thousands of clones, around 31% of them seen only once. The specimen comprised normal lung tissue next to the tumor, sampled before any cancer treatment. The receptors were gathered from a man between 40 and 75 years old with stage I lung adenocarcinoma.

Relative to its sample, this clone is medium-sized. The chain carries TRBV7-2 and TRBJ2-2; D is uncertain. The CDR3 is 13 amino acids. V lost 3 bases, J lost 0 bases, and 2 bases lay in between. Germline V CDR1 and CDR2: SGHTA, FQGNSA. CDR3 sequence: CASSFANTGELFF. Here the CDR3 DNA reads TGTGCCAGCAGCTTTGCGAACACCGGGGAGCTGTTTTTT. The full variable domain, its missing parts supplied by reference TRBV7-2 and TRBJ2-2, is GAGVSQSPSNKVTEKGKDVELRCDPISGHTALYWYRQSLGQGLEFLIYFQGNSAPDKSGLPSDRFSAERTGGSVSTLTIQRTQQEDSAVYLCASSFANTGELFFGEGSRLTVL.

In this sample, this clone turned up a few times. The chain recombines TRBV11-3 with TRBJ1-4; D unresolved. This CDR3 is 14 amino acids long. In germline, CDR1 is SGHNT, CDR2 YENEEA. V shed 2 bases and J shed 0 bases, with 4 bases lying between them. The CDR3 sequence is CASSLLPTNEKLFF. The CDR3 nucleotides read TGTGCCAGCAGCTTATTACCAACTAATGAAAAACTGTTTTTT.

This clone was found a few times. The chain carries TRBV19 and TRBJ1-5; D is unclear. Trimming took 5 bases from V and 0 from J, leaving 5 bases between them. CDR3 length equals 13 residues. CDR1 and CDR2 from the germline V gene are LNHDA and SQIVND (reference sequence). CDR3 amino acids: CASSLNSNQPQHF. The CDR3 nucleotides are TGTGCCAGTAGTTTGAATAGCAATCAGCCCCAGCATTTT.

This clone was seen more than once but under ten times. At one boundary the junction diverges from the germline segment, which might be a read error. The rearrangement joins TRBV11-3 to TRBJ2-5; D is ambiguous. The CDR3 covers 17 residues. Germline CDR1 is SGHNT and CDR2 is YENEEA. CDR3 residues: CASSLDVTGGPQETQYF. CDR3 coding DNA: TGTGCCAGCAGCTTAGACGTCACCGGTGGCCCACAAGAAACCCAGTACTTC.

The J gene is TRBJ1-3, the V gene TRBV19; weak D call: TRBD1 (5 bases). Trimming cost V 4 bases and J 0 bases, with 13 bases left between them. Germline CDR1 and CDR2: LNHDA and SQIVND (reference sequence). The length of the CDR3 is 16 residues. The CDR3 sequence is CASSTPYRSSGNTIYF. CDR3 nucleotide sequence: TGTGCCAGTAGTACACCATACAGGAGCTCTGGAAACACCATATATTTT. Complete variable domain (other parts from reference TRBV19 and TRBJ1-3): DGGITQSPKYLFRKEGQNVTLSCEQNLNHDAMYWYRQDPGQGLRLIYYSQIVNDFQKGDIAEGYSVSREKKESFPLTVTSAQKNPTAFYLCASSTPYRSSGNTIYFGEGSWLTVV.

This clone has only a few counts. This CDR3 is CASSRSLWNTEAFF. The DNA for the CDR3 is TGTGCCAGCAGCCGGTCTTTATGGAACACTGAAGCTTTCTTT. This rearrangement joins TRBV14 to TRBJ1-1; D gene unclear. Germline loops: CDR1 SGHDN, CDR2 FVKESK. V gave up 4 bases and J gave up 1 base, with 10 bases separating them. This CDR3 has 14 residues.

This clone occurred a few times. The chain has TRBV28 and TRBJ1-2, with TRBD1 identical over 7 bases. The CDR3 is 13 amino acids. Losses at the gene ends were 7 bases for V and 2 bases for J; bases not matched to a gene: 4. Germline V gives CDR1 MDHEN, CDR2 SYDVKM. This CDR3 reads CASTPGQNYGYTF. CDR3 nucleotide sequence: TGTGCCAGCACCCCGGGACAGAACTATGGCTACACCTTC.

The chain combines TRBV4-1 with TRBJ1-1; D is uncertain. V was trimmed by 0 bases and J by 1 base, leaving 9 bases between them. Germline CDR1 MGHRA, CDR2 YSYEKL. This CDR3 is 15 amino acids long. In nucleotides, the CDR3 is TGCGCCAGCAGCCAAGATTCGGCAGGGAACACTGAAGCTTTCTTT. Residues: CASSQDSAGNTEAFF.

The CDR3 is CASSIAGTGIHGYTF. The CDR3 DNA reads TGTGCCAGTAGTATAGCGGGGACAGGGATACATGGCTACACCTTC. This chain links TRBV19 with TRBJ1-2; 9 nucleotides match TRBD1. V was clipped by 1 base and J by 6 bases; unmatched bases: 6. This CDR3 contains 15 residues. Looked up from germline, CDR1 is LNHDA and CDR2 is SQIVND (reference sequence).

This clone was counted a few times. This CDR3 is CASSLVQGVADTQYF. Here the CDR3 DNA reads TGTGCCAGCAGCTTGGTTCAGGGAGTGGCAGATACGCAGTATTTT. The V gene is TRBV7-6, the J gene TRBJ2-3; D may match TRBD1 or TRBD2 (5 bases each). The CDR3 sequence is 15 residues long. Deletions cut 3 bases from V and 4 bases from J, with 14 bases between. CDR1 and CDR2 (germline): SGHVS, FNYEAQ.

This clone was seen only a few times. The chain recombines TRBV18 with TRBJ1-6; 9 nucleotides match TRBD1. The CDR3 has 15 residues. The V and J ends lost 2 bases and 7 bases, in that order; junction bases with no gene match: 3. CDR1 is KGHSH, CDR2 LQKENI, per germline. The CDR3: CASSPKDRGNSPLHF. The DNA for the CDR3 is TGTGCCAGCTCACCAAAGGACAGGGGAAATTCACCCCTCCACTTT. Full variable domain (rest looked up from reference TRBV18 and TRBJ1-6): NAGVMQNPRHLVRRRGQEARLRCSPMKGHSHVYWYRQLPEEGLKFMVYLQKENIIDESGMPKERFSAEFPKEGPSILRIQQVVRGDSAAYFCASSPKDRGNSPLHFGNGTRLTVT.

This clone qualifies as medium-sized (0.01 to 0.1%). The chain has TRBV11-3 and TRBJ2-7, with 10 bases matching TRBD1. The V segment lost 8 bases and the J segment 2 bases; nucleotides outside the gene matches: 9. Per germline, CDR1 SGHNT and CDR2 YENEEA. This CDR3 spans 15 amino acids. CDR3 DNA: TGTGCCAGCGGGACAGGGGTACCCCCCCCCTACGAGCAGTACTTC. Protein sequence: CASGTGVPPPYEQYF. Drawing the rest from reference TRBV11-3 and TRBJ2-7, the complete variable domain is EAGVVQSPRYKIIEKKQPVAFWCNPISGHNTLYWYLQNLGQGPELLIRYENEEAVDDSQLPKDRFSAERLKGVDSTLKIQPAELGDSAVYLCASGTGVPPPYEQYFGPGTRLTVT.

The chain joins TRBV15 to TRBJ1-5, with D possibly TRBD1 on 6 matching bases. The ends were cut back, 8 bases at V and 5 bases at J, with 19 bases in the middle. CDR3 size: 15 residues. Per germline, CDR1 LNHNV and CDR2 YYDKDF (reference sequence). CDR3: CATASRARGDQPQHF. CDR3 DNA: TGTGCCACCGCCAGCCGGGCCAGGGGTGATCAGCCCCAGCATTTT.

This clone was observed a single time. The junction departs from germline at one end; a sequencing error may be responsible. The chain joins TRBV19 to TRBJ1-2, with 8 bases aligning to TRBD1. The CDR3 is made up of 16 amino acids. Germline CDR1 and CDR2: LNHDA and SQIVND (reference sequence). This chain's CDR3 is CTSSPISQGANYGYTF. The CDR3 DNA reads TGTACCAGTAGTCCCATATCACAGGGGGCTAACTATGGCTACACCTTC.

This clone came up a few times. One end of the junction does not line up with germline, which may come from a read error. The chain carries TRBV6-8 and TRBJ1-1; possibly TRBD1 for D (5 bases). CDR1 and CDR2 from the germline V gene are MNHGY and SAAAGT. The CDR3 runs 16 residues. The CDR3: CASSDSGRVTNTEAFF. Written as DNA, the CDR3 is TGTGCCAGCAGTGACTCGGGCAGGGTAACGAACACTGAAGCTTTCTTT.

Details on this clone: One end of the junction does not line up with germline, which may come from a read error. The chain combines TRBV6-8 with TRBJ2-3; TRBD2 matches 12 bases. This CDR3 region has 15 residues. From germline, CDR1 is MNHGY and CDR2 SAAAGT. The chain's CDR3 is CASSDSSGGADTQYF. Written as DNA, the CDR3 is TGTGCCAGCAGTGACTCTAGCGGGGGGGCAGATACGCAGTATTTT.

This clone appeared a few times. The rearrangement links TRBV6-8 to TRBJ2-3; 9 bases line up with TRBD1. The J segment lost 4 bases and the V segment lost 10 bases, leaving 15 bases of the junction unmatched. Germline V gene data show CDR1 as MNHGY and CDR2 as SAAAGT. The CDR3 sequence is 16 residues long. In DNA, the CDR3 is TGTGCCATCAGCCTTACAGGGGGCGATAGGGCAGATACGCAGTATTTT. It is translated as CAISLTGGDRADTQYF.

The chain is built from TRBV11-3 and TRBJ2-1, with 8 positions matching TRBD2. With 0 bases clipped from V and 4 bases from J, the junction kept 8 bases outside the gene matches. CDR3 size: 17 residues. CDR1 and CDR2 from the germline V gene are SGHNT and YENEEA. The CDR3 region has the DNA TGTGCCAGCAGCTTAGATTTGAGTAGCGGGGTATACAATGAGCAGTTCTTC. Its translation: CASSLDLSSGVYNEQFF.

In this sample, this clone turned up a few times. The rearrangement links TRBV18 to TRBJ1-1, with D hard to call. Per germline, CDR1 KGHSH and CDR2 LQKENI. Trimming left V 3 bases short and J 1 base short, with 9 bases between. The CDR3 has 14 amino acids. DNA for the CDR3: TGTGCCAGCTCACCTTATAACCCGAACACTGAAGCTTTCTTT. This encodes CASSPYNPNTEAFF.